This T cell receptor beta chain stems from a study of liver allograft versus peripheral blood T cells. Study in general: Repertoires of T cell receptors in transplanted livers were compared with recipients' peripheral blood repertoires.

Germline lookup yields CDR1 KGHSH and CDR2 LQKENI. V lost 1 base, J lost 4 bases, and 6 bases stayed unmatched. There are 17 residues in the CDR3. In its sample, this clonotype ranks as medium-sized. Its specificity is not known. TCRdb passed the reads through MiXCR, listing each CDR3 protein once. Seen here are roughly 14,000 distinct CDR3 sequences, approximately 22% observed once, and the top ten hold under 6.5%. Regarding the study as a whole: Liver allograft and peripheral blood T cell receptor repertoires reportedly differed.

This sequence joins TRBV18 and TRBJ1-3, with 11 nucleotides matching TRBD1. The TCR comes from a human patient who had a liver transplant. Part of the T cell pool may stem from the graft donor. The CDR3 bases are TGTGCCAGCTCACCACTCCTGGACAGGGGGCCAGGAAACACCATATATTTT. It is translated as CASSPLLDRGPGNTIYF. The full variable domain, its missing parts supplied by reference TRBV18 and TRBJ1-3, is NAGVMQNPRHLVRRRGQEARLRCSPMKGHSHVYWYRQLPEEGLKFMVYLQKENIIDESGMPKERFSAEFPKEGPSILRIQQVVRGDSAAYFCASSPLLDRGPGNTIYFGEGSWLTVV.